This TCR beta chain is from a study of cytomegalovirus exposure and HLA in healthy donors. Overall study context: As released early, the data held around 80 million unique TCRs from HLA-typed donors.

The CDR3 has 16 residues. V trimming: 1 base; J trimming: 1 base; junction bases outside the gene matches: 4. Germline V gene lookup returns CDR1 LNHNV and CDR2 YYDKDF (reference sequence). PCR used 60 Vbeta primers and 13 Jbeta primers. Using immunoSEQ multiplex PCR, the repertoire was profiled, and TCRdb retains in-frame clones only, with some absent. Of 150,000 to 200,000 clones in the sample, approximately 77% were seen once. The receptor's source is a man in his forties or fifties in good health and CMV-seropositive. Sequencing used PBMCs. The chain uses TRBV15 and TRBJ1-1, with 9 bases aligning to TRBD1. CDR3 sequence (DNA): TGTGCCACCAGCAGAGCTGGGACAGGGTCGAACACTGAAGCTTTCTTT. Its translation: CATSRAGTGSNTEAFF.